This TCR beta chain emerged from a study of cytomegalovirus exposure and HLA in healthy donors. Details on this clone: Its antigen is undetermined.

The protocol was immunoSEQ multiplex PCR, while the TCRdb copy is restricted to in-frame clones and leaves out a portion. Here the sample spans tens of thousands of clones, 90% to 96% being singletons. V lost 3 bases and J 0 bases, leaving 15 bases between the germline ends. CDR3 length equals 17 residues. Germline CDR1 MNHNS, CDR2 SASEGT. Regarding the study as a whole: Some public TCRs appeared in many individuals, while most sequences were rare. Researchers catalogued about 150 TCR beta chains as cytomegalovirus-associated. The classifier reportedly diagnosed cytomegalovirus status with high sensitivity and specificity.

The clonotype comes from a man aged 18 to 29 in good health and CMV-seropositive. The material sequenced was PBMCs. V usage is TRBV6-1 and J usage is TRBJ2-1; D is possibly TRBD2 (6 bases). In DNA, the CDR3 is TGTGCCAGCAGTGACCGTTGGGGAGGCAGCTCCTACAATGAGCAGTTCTTC. Amino acids: CASSDRWGGSSYNEQFF.